A single TCR beta chain is shown here with its context. This entry is derived from a study of blood T cell repertoires in COVID-19. Study summary: Both acute and convalescent COVID-19 samples were obtained from the United States, Italy and Spain. Sources were T cells, B-cell-depleted T cells, or PBMCs; the material itself was cDNA or gDNA.

In the authors' methods: Estimation of nucleated cell counts relied on the amplification of reference gene primers. Repertoires were generated with immunoSEQ multiplex PCR, while TCRdb's copy carries only in-frame clones and drops some. D and trimming were read from the DNA, whereas the V and J calls and clone size are those reported in that table. Here the sample spans over 600,000 clones, 70% to 90% being singletons. From germline, CDR1 is SGHAT and CDR2 FQDESV (reference sequence). Trimming pared 1 base from V and 7 bases from J, leaving 10 bases between. This CDR3 region has 13 residues. The V call is TRBV11-1, the J call TRBJ1-1; D is uncertain. This receptor was obtained from a woman between 18 and 29 years old with acute or convalescent COVID-19. Sequences were obtained from peripheral blood. This CDR3 reads CASSLGGPVEAFF. CDR3 coding DNA: TGTGCCAGCAGCTTAGGCGGGCCAGTTGAAGCTTTCTTT.